This record looks at one T cell receptor (beta chain) sequence and its context. The data belong to a study of blood T cell repertoires in COVID-19. CDR3 length: 13 amino acids. From germline, CDR1 is SGHTA and CDR2 FQGTGA. V was clipped by 8 bases and J by 4 bases, with 9 bases between them. Per the study methods: Quantification of nucleated cells was approximated via reference gene primer amplification. Measured with immunoSEQ multiplex PCR; TCRdb has only the in-frame clones, and not every one. D and trimming come from the DNA, and the V and J calls and clone size come from that table. The table has approximately 160,000 clones, 65% to 85% seen once; the top ten hold 3.5% to 4%.

The chain employs TRBV7-3 and TRBJ2-6; possible D gene TRBD2, 5 bases. The sample taken for sequencing was PBMCs or T cells enriched from blood (not recorded which). The clonotype comes from a woman in her forties or fifties in a cohort exposed to, infected with or recovered from COVID-19 (not recorded which). The CDR3 nucleotides are TGTGCCAGCGGGGAGTCCGGGGCCAACGTCCTGACTTTC. Residues: CASGESGANVLTF.